These T cell receptor beta chains were read from a single sample in a study of blood T cell repertoires in COVID-19. Assay: immunoSEQ multiplex PCR; the TCRdb copy retains only in-frame clones and omits some. In the table there are under 80,000 clones, roughly 80% of which are singletons. Sequencing was performed on peripheral blood. Receptors originate from a man aged 80 or over with active or convalescent COVID-19. The CDR3 runs from the conserved cysteine through the conserved F or W. The D gene is left open where the match is weak. Clone size, where shown, is once, few, many, or a class for clones that have expanded.

j_call	d_call	clone_size	v_call	cdr3_nt	cdr3_aa
TRBJ2-1	.	.	TRBV19	TGTGCCAGTAGTATTGGACTGCCACCCTACAATGAGCAGTTCTTC	CASSIGLPPYNEQFF
TRBJ2-7	.	.	TRBV7-2	TGTGCCAGCAGCTTAGCCACAGCAGGATTCGCCTACGAGCAGTACTTC	CASSLATAGFAYEQYF
TRBJ2-1	TRBD2	.	TRBV5-1	TGCGCCAGCAGCTTGACTAGCGGGGGCAATGAGCAGTTCTTC	CASSLTSGGNEQFF
TRBJ2-1	TRBD2	.	TRBV10-3	TGTGCCGCAAGGGATGCACTAGCGGGCCACAATGAGCAGTTCTTC	CAARDALAGHNEQFF
TRBJ1-1	.	.	TRBV11-2	TGTGCCAGCAGCTTCCCGGGGGGTTCAGAAGCTTTCTTT	CASSFPGGSEAFF
TRBJ2-7	TRBD2	.	TRBV5-1	TGCGCCAGCAGCTTGGCAACGGGACTAATCGAGCAGTACTTC	CASSLATGLIEQYF
TRBJ2-1	TRBD1	once	TRBV10-3	TGTGCCATCAGTGGGACAGGGACCTACAATGAGCAGTTCTTC	CAISGTGTYNEQFF
TRBJ2-6	TRBD1	.	TRBV7-6	TGTGCCAGCAGCTTAGAATCTAACAGGGGCTCTGGGGCCAACGTCCTGACTTTC	CASSLESNRGSGANVLTF
TRBJ2-7	.	.	TRBV28	TGTGCCAGCGGGTCCAGCGCGGGGAGCTCCTACGAGCAGTACTTC	CASGSSAGSSYEQYF
TRBJ2-5	.	.	TRBV5-1	TGCGCCAGCAGCTTGGGACTCCAAGAGACCCAGTACTTC	CASSLGLQETQYF
TRBJ2-3	TRBD2	.	TRBV5-1	TGCGCCAGCACCCTAATCGCTCTAGCGGGAGGAGATACGCAGTATTTT	CASTLIALAGGDTQYF
TRBJ2-2	TRBD1	.	TRBV7-9	TGTGCCAGCAGCCTATCCCAGGGACAGCGGAGGACCGGGGAGCTGTTTTTT	CASSLSQGQRRTGELFF
TRBJ2-6	.	.	TRBV7-6	TGTGCCAGCAGTTTCACAGGGTCTGGGGCCAACGTCCTGACTTTC	CASSFTGSGANVLTF
TRBJ2-3	TRBD2	.	TRBV9	TGTGCCAGCAGCACTAGCGGGCGAGGCACAGATACGCAGTATTTT	CASSTSGRGTDTQYF
TRBJ1-1	TRBD1	.	TRBV5-1	TGCGCCAGCAGTGGCCAGGGGGCGCGTATTGAAGCTTTCTTT	CASSGQGARIEAFF
TRBJ2-3	.	.	TRBV3-1/TRBV3-2	TGTGCCAGCAGCCAAAGCGGTAGCACAGATACGCAGTATTTT	CASSQSGSTDTQYF
TRBJ2-5	TRBD2	once	TRBV2	TGTGCCAGCAGACTAGCGGGGGGCCCCGGGGGGGAGACCCAGTACTTC	CASRLAGGPGGETQYF
TRBJ1-4	.	.	TRBV13	TGTGCCAGCAGCGCCACAGGCTGGGGAAAACTGTTTTTT	CASSATGWGKLFF
TRBJ2-2	.	.	TRBV7-2	TGTGCCAGCAGCTTAGGTCAGGGATGGACCGGGGAGCTGTTTTTT	CASSLGQGWTGELFF
TRBJ2-1	TRBD2	.	TRBV5-5	TGTGCCAGCAGCCCAACTAGCGGACTCTACAATGAGCAGTTCTTC	CASSPTSGLYNEQFF
TRBJ2-3	TRBD2	.	TRBV5-1	TGCGCCAGCAGCTCTAGCGGGAGGGCTGGCTTGGATACGCAGTATTTT	CASSSSGRAGLDTQYF
TRBJ2-3	TRBD2	.	TRBV3-1/TRBV3-2	TGTGCCAGCAGCCAAGGTAGCGGGGGGTATCCAGATACGCAGTATTTT	CASSQGSGGYPDTQYF
TRBJ2-5	TRBD2	.	TRBV3-1/TRBV3-2	TGTGCCAGCAGCCAAGATAGTTCGGGGGGGACCCAGTACTTC	CASSQDSSGGTQYF
TRBJ2-7	.	.	TRBV7-9	TGTGCCAGCAGCTTATATACAGCCTACGAGCAGTACTTC	CASSLYTAYEQYF
TRBJ2-3	.	once	TRBV19	TGTGCCAGTAGTATTCAACGCGGTGGGGCGGGCACAGATACGCAGTATTTT	CASSIQRGGAGTDTQYF
TRBJ2-3	TRBD2	once	TRBV6-1	TGTGCCAGCAGTGTCAATAGCGGGGGGTATAGCACAGATACGCAGTATTTT	CASSVNSGGYSTDTQYF
TRBJ2-7	.	.	TRBV9	TGTGCCAGCAGCGTATCGGCGGTAGTAGACTCCTACGAGCAGTACTTC	CASSVSAVVDSYEQYF
TRBJ2-7	TRBD2	.	TRBV5-4	TGTGCCACAGGACTAGCGGGGGATTACGAGCAGTACTTC	CATGLAGDYEQYF
TRBJ2-1	TRBD2	.	TRBV5-4	TGTGCCAGCAGCTTGGCGGGGCGACTAGCGGGATACAATGAGCAGTTCTTC	CASSLAGRLAGYNEQFF
TRBJ2-3	TRBD1	many	TRBV6-5	TGTGCCAGCAGTTACTCGTTACAGGGGTCAGATACGCAGTATTTT	CASSYSLQGSDTQYF
TRBJ2-7	TRBD1	.	TRBV29-1	TGCAGCGTTGATCTCGCCAGGGGGCGGAACGAGCAGTACTTC	CSVDLARGRNEQYF
TRBJ2-3	TRBD2	once	TRBV6-5	TGTGCCACGACCGGGACTAGCGTCACAGATACGCAGTATTTT	CATTGTSVTDTQYF
TRBJ2-2	.	.	TRBV3-1/TRBV3-2	TGTGCCAGTTCGGTGCGGGGTTGGACCGGGGAGCTGTTTTTT	CASSVRGWTGELFF
TRBJ1-4	.	.	TRBV19	TGTGCCAGTAGTTCTCGAGGGGAGGCCACTAATGAAAAACTGTTTTTT	CASSSRGEATNEKLFF
TRBJ2-1	.	.	TRBV4-2	TGTGCCAGCAGCCAAGGGTATGCGGCTACTCAAGTGCAGTTCTTC	CASSQGYAATQVQFF
TRBJ1-6	.	.	TRBV19	TGTGCCAGTAGTAGCGGGGGGCACTATAATTCACCCCTCCACTTT	CASSSGGHYNSPLHF
TRBJ2-2	TRBD2	.	TRBV4-3	TGCGCCAGCAGCCAAGAAATGGCTAGCGGGGCGAACACCGGGGAGCTGTTTTTT	CASSQEMASGANTGELFF
TRBJ2-7	TRBD2	.	TRBV10-3	TGTGCCATCGGGACTAGCGGGATCTACGAGCAGTACTTC	CAIGTSGIYEQYF
TRBJ2-3	TRBD1	.	TRBV5-5	TGTGCCAGCAGCTTGGTTGGGGACAGAAATACGCAGTATTTT	CASSLVGDRNTQYF
TRBJ2-7	.	.	TRBV7-8	TGTGCCAGCAGCTCTAGATCCCGACAGGTTGTAATCGAGCAGTACTTC	CASSSRSRQVVIEQYF
TRBJ1-5	TRBD1	.	TRBV29-1	TGCAGCGTAAAAGACAGGGTGGGCCAGCCCCAGCATTTT	CSVKDRVGQPQHF
TRBJ2-7	.	few	TRBV27	TGTGCCAGCAGTTTAATTCGAGGGAACTCCTACGAGCAGTACTTC	CASSLIRGNSYEQYF
TRBJ1-5	TRBD1	.	TRBV6-5	TGTGCCAGCAGTAGAAGGGGACAGGGGAATCAGCCCCAGCATTTT	CASSRRGQGNQPQHF
TRBJ2-7	.	few	TRBV5-4	TGTGCCAGCAGCCAGGATTGGGGTCCGGGATACGAGCAGTACTTC	CASSQDWGPGYEQYF
TRBJ2-5	TRBD2	.	TRBV7-3	TGTGCCAGCAGCCTCACTAGCGGGGGGACCCAGTACTTC	CASSLTSGGTQYF
TRBJ1-2	.	.	TRBV19	TGTGCCAGTAGTATAGATAACGCGCGGGTCGCTGGCTACACCTTC	CASSIDNARVAGYTF
TRBJ1-2	.	.	TRBV5-1	TGCGCCAGCAGCTTGTTTCTCAGGGAAGATGGCTACACCTTC	CASSLFLREDGYTF
TRBJ2-7	TRBD1	.	TRBV7-8	TGTGCCAGCAGCGGACGAAGGACAGGGCGGGACGAGCAGTACTTC	CASSGRRTGRDEQYF
TRBJ1-2	TRBD1	.	TRBV7-9	TGTGCCAGCAGCTTCCGGGACAGGGAAAGCTACACCTTC	CASSFRDRESYTF
TRBJ1-2	.	.	TRBV5-1	TGCGCCAGCAGCTTGGGACAGTTTGGCTACACCTTC	CASSLGQFGYTF
TRBJ2-1	TRBD1	few	TRBV6-4	TGTGCCAGCAGCGGACAGGGTGGGTTTTTCGATGAGCAGTTCTTC	CASSGQGGFFDEQFF
TRBJ2-4	.	.	TRBV5-6	TGTGCCAGCAGCTTGTTTGCGGGACCCAAAAACATTCAGTACTTC	CASSLFAGPKNIQYF
TRBJ1-3	TRBD1	.	TRBV19	TGTGCCAGTAGCCTCCGGGACAGCGGAAACACCATATATTTT	CASSLRDSGNTIYF
TRBJ2-7	.	.	TRBV27	TGTGCCAGCAGTTTAGGTAAGCACTCCTACGAGCAGTACTTC	CASSLGKHSYEQYF
TRBJ2-1	.	.	TRBV28	TGTGCCAGCAGTTTCAGGGTAGCCTACAATGAGCAGTTCTTC	CASSFRVAYNEQFF
TRBJ1-6	TRBD1	once	TRBV6-1	TGTGCCAGCAGTGAAGCGTGGACAGGGAGTTCGCCCCTCCACTTT	CASSEAWTGSSPLHF
TRBJ2-1	TRBD1	.	TRBV3-1/TRBV3-2	TGTGCCAGCAGCCCTCGCACAGGGGGCTCCTACAATGAGCAGTTCTTC	CASSPRTGGSYNEQFF
TRBJ2-3	.	.	TRBV24-1	TGTGCCACCAGTGACGCGGGACAGACAACAGATACGCAGTATTTT	CATSDAGQTTDTQYF
TRBJ1-5	TRBD1	.	TRBV27	TGTGCCAGCAGTTTTCATGGACAGGCCGGTGGGCCCCAGCATTTT	CASSFHGQAGGPQHF
TRBJ2-7	TRBD1	.	TRBV6-5	TGTGCCAGCAGAGGACAGGGGCCCTACGAGCAGTACTTC	CASRGQGPYEQYF